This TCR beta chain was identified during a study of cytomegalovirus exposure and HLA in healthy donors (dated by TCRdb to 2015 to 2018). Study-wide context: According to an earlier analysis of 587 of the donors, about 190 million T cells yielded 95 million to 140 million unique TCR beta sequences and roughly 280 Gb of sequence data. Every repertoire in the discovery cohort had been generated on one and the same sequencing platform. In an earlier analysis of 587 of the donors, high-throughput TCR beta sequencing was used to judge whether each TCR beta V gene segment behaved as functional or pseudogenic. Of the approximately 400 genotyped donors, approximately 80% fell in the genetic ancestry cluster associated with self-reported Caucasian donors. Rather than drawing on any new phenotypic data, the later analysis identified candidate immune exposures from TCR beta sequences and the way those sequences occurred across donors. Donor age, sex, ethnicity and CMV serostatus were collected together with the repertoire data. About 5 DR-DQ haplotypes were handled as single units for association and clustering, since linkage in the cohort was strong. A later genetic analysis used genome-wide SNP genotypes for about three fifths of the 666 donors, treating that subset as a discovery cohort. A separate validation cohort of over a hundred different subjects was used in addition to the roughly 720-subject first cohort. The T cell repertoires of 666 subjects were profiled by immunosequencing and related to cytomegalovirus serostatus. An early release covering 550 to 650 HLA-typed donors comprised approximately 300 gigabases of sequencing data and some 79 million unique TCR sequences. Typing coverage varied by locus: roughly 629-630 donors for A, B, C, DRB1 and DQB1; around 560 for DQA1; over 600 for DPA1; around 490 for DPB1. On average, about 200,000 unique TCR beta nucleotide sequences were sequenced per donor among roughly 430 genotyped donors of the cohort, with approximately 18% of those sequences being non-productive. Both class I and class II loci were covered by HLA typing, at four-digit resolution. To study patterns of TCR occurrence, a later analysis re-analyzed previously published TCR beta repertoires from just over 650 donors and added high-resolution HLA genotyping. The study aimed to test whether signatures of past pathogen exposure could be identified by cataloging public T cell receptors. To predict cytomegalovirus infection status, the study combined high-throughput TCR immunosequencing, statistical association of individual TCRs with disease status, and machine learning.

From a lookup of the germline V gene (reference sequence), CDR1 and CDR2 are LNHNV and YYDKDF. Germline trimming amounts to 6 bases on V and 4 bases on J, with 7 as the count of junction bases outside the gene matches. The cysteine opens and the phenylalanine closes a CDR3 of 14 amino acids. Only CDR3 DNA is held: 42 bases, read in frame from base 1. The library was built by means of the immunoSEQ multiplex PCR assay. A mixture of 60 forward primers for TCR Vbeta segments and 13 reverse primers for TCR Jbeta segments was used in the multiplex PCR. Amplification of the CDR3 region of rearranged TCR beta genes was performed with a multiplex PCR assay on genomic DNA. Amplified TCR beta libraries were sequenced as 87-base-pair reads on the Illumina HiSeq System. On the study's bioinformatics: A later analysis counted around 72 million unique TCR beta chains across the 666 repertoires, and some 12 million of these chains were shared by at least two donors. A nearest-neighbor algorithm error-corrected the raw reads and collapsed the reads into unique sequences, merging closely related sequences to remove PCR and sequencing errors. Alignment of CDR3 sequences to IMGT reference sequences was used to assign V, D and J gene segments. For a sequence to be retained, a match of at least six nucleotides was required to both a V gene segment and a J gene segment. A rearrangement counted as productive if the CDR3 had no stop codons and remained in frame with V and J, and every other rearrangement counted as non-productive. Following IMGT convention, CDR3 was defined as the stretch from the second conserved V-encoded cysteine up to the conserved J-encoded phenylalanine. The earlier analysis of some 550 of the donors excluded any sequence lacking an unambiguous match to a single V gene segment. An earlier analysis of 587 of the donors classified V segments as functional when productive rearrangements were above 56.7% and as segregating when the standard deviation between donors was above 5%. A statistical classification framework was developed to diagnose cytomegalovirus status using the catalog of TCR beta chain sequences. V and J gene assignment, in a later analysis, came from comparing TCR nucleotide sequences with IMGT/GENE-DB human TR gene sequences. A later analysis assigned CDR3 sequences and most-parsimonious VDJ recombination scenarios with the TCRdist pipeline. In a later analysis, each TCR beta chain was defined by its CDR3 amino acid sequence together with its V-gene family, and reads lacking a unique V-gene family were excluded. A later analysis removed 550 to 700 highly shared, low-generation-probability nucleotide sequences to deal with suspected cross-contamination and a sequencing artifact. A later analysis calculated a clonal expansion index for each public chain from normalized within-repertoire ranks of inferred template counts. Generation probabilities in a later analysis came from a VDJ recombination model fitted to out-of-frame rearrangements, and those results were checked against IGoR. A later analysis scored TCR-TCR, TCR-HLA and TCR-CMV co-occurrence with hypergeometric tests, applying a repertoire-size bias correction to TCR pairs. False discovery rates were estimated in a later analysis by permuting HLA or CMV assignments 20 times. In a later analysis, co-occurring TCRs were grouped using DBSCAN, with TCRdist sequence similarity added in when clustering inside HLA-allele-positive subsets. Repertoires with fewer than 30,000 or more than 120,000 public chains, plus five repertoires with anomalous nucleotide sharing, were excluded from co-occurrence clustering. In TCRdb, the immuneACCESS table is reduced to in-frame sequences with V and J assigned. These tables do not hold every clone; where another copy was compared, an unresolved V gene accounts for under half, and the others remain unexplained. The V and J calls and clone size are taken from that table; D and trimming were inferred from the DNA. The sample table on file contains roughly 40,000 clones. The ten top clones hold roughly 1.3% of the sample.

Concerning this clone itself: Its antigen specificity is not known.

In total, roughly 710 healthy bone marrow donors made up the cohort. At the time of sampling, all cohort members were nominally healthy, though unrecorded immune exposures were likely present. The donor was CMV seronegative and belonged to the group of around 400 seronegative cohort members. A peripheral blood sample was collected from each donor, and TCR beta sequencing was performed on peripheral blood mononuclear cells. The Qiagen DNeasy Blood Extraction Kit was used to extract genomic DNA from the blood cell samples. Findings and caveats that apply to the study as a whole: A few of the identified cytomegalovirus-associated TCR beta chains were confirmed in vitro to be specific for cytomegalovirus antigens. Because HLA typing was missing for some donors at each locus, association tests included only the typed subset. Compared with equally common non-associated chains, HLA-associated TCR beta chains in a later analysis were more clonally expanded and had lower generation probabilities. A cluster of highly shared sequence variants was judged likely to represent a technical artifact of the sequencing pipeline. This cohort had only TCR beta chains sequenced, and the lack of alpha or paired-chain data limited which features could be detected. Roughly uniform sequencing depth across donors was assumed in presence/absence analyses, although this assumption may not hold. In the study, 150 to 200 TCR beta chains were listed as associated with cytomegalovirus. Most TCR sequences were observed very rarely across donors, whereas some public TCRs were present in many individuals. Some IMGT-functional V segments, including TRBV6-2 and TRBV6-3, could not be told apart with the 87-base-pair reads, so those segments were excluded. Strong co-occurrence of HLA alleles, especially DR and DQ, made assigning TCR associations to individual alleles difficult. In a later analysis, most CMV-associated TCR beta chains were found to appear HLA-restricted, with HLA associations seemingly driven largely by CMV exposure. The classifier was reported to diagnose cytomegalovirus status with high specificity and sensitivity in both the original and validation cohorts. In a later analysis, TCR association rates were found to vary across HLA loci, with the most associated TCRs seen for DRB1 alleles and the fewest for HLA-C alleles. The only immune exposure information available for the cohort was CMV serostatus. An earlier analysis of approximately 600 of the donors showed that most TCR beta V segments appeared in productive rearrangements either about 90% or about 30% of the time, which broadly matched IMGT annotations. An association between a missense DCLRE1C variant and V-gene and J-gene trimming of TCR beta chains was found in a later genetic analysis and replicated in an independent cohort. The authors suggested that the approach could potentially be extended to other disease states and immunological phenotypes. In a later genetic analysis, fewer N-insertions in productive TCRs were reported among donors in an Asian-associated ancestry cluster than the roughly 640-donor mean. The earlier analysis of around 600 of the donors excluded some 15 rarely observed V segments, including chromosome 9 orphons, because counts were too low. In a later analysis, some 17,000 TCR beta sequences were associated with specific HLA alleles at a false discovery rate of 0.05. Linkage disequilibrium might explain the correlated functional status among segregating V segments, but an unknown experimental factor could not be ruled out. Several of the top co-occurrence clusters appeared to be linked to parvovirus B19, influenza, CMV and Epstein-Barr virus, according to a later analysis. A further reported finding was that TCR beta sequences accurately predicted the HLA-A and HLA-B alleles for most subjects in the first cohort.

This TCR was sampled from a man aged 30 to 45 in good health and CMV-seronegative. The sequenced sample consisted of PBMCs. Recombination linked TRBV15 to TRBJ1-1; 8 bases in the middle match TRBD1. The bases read TGTGCCACCAGAAGGACAGGGACGAGCACTGAAGCTTTCTTT. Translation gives CATRRTGTSTEAFF.